This T cell receptor beta chain stems from a study of technical replicates of blood from a handful of donors (TCRdb year 2017). Libraries were constructed by the immunoSEQ multiplex PCR assay. TCRdb carries this immuneACCESS record with in-frame sequences only. Its versions omit some clonotypes, under half of them owing to an unresolved V gene in the studies checked, with the rest unexplained. The sample contains under 90,000 clones, roughly 97% of them found a single time. In total, the top ten clones hold around 0.2% of the sample. To note about this clone: The antigen this receptor binds is unknown. No quality values exist for individual bases; no much larger clone is one base distant.

Looking up the germline V gene (reference sequence) yields CDR1 MNHEY and CDR2 SMNVEV. The CDR3 covers 16 residues, taking in both the cysteine and the phenylalanine. The entry retains the CDR3 DNA only, 48 bases that are in frame from base 1. Deletion took 6 bases off V and 5 bases off J, with a span of 22 bases between the germline ends. The specimen sequenced was T cells isolated from PBMCs. Rearrangement joined TRBV27 to TRBJ1-1; the D gene is possibly TRBD1, with 5 bases matching. The receptor's source is a human donor in good health. The DNA is as follows: TGTGCCAGCAGCTTGGCCTCCTTCCTCAAGGGGACTGAAGCTTTCTTT. The resulting protein is CASSLASFLKGTEAFF.